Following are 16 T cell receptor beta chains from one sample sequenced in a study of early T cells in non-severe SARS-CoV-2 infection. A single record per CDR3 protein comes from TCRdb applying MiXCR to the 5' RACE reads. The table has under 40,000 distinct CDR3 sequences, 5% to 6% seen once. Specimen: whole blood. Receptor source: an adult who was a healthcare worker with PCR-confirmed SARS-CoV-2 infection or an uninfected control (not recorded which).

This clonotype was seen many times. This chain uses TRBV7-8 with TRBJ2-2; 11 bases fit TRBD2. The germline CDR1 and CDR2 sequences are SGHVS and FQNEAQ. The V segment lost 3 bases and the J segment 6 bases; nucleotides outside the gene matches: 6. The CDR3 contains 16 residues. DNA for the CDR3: TGTGCCAGCAGCTTCGCTAGCGGGAGGATCTCCGGGGAGCTGTTTTTT. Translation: CASSFASGRISGELFF.

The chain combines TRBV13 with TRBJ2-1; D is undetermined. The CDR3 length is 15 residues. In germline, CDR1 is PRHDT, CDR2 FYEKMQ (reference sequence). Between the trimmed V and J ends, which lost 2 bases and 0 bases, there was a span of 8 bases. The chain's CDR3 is CASSLNAPSYNEQFF. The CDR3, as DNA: TGTGCCAGCAGCTTAAATGCTCCCTCCTACAATGAGCAGTTCTTC.

CDR3 in amino acids: CAISDPGTGAGNTIYF. The CDR3 DNA reads TGTGCCATCAGTGACCCCGGGACAGGGGCTGGAAACACCATATATTTT. The J gene is TRBJ1-3, the V gene TRBV10-3; 10 nucleotides align to TRBD1. This CDR3 comprises 16 residues. V dropped 3 bases and J dropped 2; count of bases not matched to a gene: 4. Germline values: CDR1 ENHRY, CDR2 SYGVKD.

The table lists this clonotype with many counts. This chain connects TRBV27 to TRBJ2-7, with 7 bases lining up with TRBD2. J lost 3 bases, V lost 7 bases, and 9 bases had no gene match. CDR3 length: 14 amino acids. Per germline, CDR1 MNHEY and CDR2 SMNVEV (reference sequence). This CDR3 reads CASKRLAGFYEQYF. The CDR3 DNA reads TGTGCCAGCAAGCGGTTAGCGGGTTTCTACGAGCAGTACTTC.

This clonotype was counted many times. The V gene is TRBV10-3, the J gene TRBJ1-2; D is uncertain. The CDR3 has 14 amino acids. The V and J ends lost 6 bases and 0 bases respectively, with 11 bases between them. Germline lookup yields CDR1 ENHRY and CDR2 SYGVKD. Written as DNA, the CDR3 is TGTGCCATCAGCCCCGGGCCCACTAACTATGGCTACACCTTC. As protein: CAISPGPTNYGYTF.

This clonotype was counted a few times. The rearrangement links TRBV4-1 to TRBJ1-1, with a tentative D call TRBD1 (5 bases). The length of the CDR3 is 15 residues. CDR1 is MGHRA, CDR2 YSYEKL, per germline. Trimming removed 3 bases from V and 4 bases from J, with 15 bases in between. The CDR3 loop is CASSQIGEGGTEAFF. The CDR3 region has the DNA TGCGCCAGCAGCCAGATAGGGGAGGGAGGCACTGAAGCTTTCTTT.

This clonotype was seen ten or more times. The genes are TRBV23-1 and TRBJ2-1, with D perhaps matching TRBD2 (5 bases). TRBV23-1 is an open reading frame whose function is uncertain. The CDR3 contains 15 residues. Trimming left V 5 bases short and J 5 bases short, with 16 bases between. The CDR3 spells CASSALGQLDNEQFF. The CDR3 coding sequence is TGCGCCAGCAGTGCCCTCGGCCAACTAGACAATGAGCAGTTCTTC.

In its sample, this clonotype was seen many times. CDR3 sequence reads: CASSGITKETQYF. CDR3 DNA sequence: TGTGCCAGCTCCGGGATTACGAAAGAGACCCAGTACTTC. This rearrangement joins TRBV19 to TRBJ2-5; tentative D call: TRBD2 (5 bases). There are 13 residues in the CDR3. Trimming took off 9 bases at V and 3 bases at J, with 14 bases between the two ends. Germline CDR1 LNHDA, CDR2 SQIVND (reference sequence).

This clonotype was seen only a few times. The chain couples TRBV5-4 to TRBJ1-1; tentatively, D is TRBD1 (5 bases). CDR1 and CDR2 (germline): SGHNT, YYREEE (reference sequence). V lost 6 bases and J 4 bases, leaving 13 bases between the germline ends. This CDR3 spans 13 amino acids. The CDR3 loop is CASTAVRGTEAFF. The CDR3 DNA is TGTGCCAGCACCGCGGTGAGGGGCACTGAAGCTTTCTTT. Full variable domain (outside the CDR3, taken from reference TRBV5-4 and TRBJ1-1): ETGVTQSPTHLIKTRGQQVTLRCSSQSGHNTVSWYQQALGQGPQFIFQYYREEENGRGNFPPRFSGLQFPNYSSELNVNALELDDSALYLCASTAVRGTEAFFGQGTRLTVV.

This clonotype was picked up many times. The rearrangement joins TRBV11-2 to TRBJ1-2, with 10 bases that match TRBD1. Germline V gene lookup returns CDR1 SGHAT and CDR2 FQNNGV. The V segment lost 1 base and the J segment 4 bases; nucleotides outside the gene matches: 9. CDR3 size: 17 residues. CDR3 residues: CASSLVRDRGGSYGYTF. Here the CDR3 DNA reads TGTGCCAGCAGCTTAGTGAGGGACAGGGGCGGTTCCTATGGCTACACCTTC.

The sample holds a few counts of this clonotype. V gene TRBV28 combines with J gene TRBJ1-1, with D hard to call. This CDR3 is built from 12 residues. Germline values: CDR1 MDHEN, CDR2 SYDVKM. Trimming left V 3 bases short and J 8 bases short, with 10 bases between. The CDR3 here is CASSLASPEAFF. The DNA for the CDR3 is TGTGCCAGCAGTTTGGCGTCCCCCGAAGCTTTCTTT.

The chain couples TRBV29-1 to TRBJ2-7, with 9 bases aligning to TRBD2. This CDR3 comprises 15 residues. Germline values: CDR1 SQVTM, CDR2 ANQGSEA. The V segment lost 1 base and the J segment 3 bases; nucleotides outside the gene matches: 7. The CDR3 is CSVEGAASGIYEQYF. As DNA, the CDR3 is TGCAGCGTTGAAGGGGCGGCTAGCGGGATCTACGAGCAGTACTTC.

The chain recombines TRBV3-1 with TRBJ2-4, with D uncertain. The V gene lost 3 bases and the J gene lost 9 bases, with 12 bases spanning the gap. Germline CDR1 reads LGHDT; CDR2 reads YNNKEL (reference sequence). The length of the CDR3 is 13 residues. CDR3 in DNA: TGTGCCAGCAGCCATAAACCGCTCGTCATTCAGTACTTC. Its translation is CASSHKPLVIQYF.

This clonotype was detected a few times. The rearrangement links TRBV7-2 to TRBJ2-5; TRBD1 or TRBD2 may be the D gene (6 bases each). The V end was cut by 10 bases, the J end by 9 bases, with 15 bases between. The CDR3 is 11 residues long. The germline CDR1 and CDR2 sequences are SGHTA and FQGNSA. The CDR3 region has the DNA TGTGCCATCCCTAAGAGGGGGGCCCAGTACTTC. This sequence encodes CAIPKRGAQYF.

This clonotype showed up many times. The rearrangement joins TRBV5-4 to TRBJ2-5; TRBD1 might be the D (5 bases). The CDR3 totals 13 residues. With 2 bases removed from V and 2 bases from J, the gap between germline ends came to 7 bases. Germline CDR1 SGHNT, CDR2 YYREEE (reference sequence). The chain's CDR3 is CASSFPGQETQYF. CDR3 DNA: TGTGCCAGCAGCTTTCCAGGGCAAGAGACCCAGTACTTC.

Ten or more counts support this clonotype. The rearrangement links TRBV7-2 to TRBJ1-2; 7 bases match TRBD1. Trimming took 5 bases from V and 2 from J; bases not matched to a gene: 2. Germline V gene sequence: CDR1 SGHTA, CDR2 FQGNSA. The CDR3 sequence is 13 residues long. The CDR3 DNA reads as TGTGCCAGCAGCAAGGGACAGAACTATGGCTACACCTTC. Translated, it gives CASSKGQNYGYTF.